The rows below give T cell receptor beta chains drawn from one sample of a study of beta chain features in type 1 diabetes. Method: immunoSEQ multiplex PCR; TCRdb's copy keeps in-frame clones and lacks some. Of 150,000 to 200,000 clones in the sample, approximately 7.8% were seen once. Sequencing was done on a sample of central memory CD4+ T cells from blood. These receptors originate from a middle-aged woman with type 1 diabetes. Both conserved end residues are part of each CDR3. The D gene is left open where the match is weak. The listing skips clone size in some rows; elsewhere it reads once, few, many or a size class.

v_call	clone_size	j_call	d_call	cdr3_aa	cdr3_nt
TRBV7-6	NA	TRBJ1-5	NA	CASSPDRTQPQHF	TGTGCCAGCAGCCCTGACAGGACCCAGCCCCAGCATTTT
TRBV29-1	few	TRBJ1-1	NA	CSVDSGGPMNTEAFF	TGCAGCGTTGACTCGGGGGGGCCTATGAACACTGAAGCTTTCTTT
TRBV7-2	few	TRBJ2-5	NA	CASSLLTGGEGETQYF	TGTGCCAGCAGCTTACTCACCGGGGGAGAAGGAGAGACCCAGTACTTC
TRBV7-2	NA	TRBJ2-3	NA	CATLPTSRTDTQYF	TGTGCCACCCTCCCGACTAGTAGAACAGATACGCAGTATTTT
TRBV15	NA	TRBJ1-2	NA	CATSREFGIGADGYTF	TGTGCCACCAGCAGAGAGTTTGGTATCGGTGCGGATGGCTACACCTTC
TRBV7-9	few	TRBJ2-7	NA	CASSLDGGRKYEQYF	TGTGCCAGCAGCTTAGATGGAGGCAGGAAATACGAGCAGTACTTC
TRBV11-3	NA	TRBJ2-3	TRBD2	CASSLGLAGVTDTQYF	TGTGCCAGCAGCTTAGGACTAGCGGGAGTCACAGATACGCAGTATTTT
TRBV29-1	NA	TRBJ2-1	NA	CSVEGGYEQFF	TGCAGCGTTGAAGGGGGCTATGAGCAGTTCTTC
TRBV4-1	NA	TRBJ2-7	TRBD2	CASSDLAGTKSYEQYF	TGCGCCAGCAGCGATTTAGCGGGTACAAAGTCCTACGAGCAGTACTTC
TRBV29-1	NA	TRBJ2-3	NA	CSTPEGTAEDTQYF	TGCAGCACCCCGGAGGGGACGGCAGAAGATACGCAGTATTTT
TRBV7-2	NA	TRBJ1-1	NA	CASSFRTSEGAFF	TGTGCCAGCAGCTTTCGGACCTCCGAGGGCGCTTTCTTT
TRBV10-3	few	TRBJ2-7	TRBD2	CAISERTSGKIYEQYF	TGTGCCATCAGTGAGCGGACTAGCGGGAAGATCTACGAGCAGTACTTC
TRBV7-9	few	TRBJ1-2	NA	CASSFSTGPGGYTF	TGTGCCAGCAGCTTCTCCACAGGGCCGGGAGGCTACACCTTC
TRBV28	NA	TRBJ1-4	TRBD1	CASSTGQGREKLFF	TGTGCCAGCAGTACGGGACAGGGTAGAGAAAAACTGTTTTTT
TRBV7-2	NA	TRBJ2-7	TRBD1	CASSLDRGGYEQYF	TGTGCCAGCAGCTTGGACAGGGGGGGATACGAGCAGTACTTC
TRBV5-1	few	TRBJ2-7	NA	CASSTGFSYEQYF	TGCGCCAGCAGCACCGGGTTCTCCTACGAGCAGTACTTC
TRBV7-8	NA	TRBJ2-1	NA	CASSRGEGEQFF	TGTGCCAGCAGCCGGGGAGAAGGTGAGCAGTTCTTC
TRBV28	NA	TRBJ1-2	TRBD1	CASSTLSGQRNYGYTF	TGTGCCAGCAGTACACTCTCGGGACAGCGGAACTATGGCTACACCTTC
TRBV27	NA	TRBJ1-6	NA	CASSLSAGAPLHF	TGTGCCAGCAGTTTATCCGCAGGGGCACCCCTCCACTTT
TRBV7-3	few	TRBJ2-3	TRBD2	CASSFDGGATDTQYF	TGTGCCAGCAGCTTTGACGGGGGGGCCACAGATACGCAGTATTTT
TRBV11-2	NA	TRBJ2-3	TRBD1	CASSFGTGVTDTQYF	TGTGCCAGCAGCTTTGGGACAGGGGTGACAGATACGCAGTATTTT
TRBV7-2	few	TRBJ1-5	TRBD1	CASSPWTGQPQHF	TGTGCCAGCAGCCCCTGGACAGGCCAGCCCCAGCATTTT
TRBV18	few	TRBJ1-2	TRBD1	CASSPGGQGWMNGYTF	TGTGCCAGCTCACCTGGGGGACAGGGTTGGATGAACGGCTACACCTTC
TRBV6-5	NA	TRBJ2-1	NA	CASSYHLSAPLLGQFF	TGTGCCAGCAGTTACCATCTCAGCGCGCCACTTCTCGGGCAGTTCTTC
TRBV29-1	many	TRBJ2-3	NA	CSVDLHFTDTQYF	TGCAGCGTTGATCTCCACTTCACAGATACGCAGTATTTT
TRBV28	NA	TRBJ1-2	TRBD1	CASSTGQGARGYTF	TGTGCCAGCAGTACTGGACAGGGGGCGCGGGGCTACACCTTC
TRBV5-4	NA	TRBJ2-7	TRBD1	CASSQRRDRGDEQYF	TGTGCCAGCAGCCAACGGAGGGACAGGGGCGACGAGCAGTACTTC
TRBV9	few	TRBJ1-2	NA	CASSSGNAYGYTF	TGTGCCAGCAGCTCCGGGAACGCCTATGGCTACACCTTC
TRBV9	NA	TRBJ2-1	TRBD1	CASSPGQGRSNEQFF	TGTGCCAGCAGCCCCGGACAGGGGCGTTCCAATGAGCAGTTCTTC
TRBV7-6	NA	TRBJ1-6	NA	CASSFRGPPLHF	TGTGCCAGCAGCTTTAGAGGGCCACCCCTCCACTTT
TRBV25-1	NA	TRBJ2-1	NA	CASKGDLAVSYNEQFF	TGTGCCAGCAAGGGGGACCTAGCGGTCTCCTACAATGAGCAGTTCTTC
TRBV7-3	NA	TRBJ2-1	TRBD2	CASSFGLGAYNEQFF	TGTGCCAGCAGCTTCGGACTAGGGGCTTACAATGAGCAGTTCTTC
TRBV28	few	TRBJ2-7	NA	CASSLAGPTYEQYF	TGTGCCAGCAGTTTAGCGGGACCCACCTACGAGCAGTACTTC
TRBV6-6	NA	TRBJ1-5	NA	CASSYGGDSNQPQHF	TGTGCCAGCAGTTATGGCGGGGATAGCAATCAGCCCCAGCATTTT
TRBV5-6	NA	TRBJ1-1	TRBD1	CASSLKTGSGTEAFF	TGTGCCAGCAGCTTAAAGACAGGGAGTGGAACTGAAGCTTTCTTT
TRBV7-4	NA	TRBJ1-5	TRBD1	CASSLPRDRDQPQHF	TGTGCCAGCAGCTTGCCCCGGGACAGGGATCAGCCCCAGCATTTT
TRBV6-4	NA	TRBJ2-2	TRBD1	CASRRDSSNTGELFF	TGTGCCAGCAGAAGGGACAGCTCGAACACCGGGGAGCTGTTTTTT
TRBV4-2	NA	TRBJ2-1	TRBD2	CASSPTSGGSNEQFF	TGTGCCAGCAGCCCAACTAGCGGGGGGAGCAATGAGCAGTTCTTC
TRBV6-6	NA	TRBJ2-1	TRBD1	CASSYGGQAGNEQFF	TGTGCCAGCAGTTACGGAGGACAGGCCGGGAATGAGCAGTTCTTC
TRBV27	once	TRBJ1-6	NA	CASSSVNSPLHF	TGTGCCAGCTCTTCAGTTAATTCACCCCTCCACTTT
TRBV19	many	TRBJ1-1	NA	CASSQGQKGGTEAFF	TGTGCCAGTAGCCAAGGACAGAAAGGAGGCACTGAAGCTTTCTTT
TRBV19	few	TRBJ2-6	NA	CASSTGSLRAQPGANVLTF	TGTGCCAGTAGTACGGGGTCGCTTCGGGCCCAACCTGGGGCCAACGTCCTGACTTTC
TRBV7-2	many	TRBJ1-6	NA	CATGDYNSPLHF	TGTGCCACGGGGGACTATAATTCACCCCTCCACTTT
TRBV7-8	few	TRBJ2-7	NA	CASLRWGGEQYF	TGTGCCAGCCTCCGCTGGGGAGGCGAGCAGTACTTC
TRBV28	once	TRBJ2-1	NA	CASSLQSGSNEQFF	TGTGCCAGCAGTTTACAAAGCGGGTCGAATGAGCAGTTCTTC
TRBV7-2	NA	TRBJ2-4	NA	CASSSGLRDIQYF	TGTGCCAGCAGCTCAGGACTTAGGGACATTCAGTACTTC
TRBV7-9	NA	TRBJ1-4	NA	CASSLEGRAGEKLFF	TGTGCCAGCAGCTTAGAAGGGAGGGCCGGGGAAAAACTGTTTTTT
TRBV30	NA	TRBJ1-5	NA	CAWRGRAGQPQHF	TGTGCCTGGAGGGGCAGGGCTGGGCAGCCCCAGCATTTT
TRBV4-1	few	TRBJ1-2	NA	CASRPTAAGYGYTF	TGCGCCAGCAGACCGACGGCGGCCGGATATGGCTACACCTTC
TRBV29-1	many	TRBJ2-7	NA	CSVRGAGFEQYF	TGCAGCGTCCGAGGAGCCGGATTCGAGCAGTACTTC
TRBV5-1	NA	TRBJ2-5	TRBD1	CASSLWDSQETQYF	TGCGCCAGCAGCTTGTGGGACAGCCAAGAGACCCAGTACTTC
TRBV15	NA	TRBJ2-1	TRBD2	CATSRGGGGALNEQFF	TGTGCCACCAGCAGAGGGGGCGGGGGGGCCCTCAATGAGCAGTTCTTC
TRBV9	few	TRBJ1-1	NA	CASSGGPNTEAFF	TGTGCCAGCAGCGGGGGCCCAAACACTGAAGCTTTCTTT
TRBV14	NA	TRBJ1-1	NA	CASSLRPDTEAFF	TGTGCCAGCAGCCTCCGCCCGGACACTGAAGCTTTCTTT
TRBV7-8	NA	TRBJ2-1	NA	CASSSAGAGDEQFF	TGTGCCAGCAGCTCGGCGGGGGCCGGGGATGAGCAGTTCTTC